This T cell receptor beta chain was captured by sequencing in a study of cytomegalovirus exposure and HLA in healthy donors. Study at large: Early released data had tens of millions of unique TCRs, all coming from HLA-typed donors.

Note on this clone: What it recognizes is unknown.

PCR involved 60 Vbeta and 13 Jbeta primers. Profiling relied on immunoSEQ multiplex PCR, and the TCRdb table lists in-frame clones only, not all of them. The sample shows roughly 130,000 clones, around 83% of them seen only once. Broader study findings: About 180 TCR beta chains were listed as cytomegalovirus-associated. Usually a TCR sequence was rare, but some public TCRs were found in many donors.

The V gene's germline CDR1 is ENHRY and CDR2 SYGVKD. The length of the CDR3 is 13 residues. J gave up 6 bases and V 6 bases, and 8 bases lay outside the gene matches. The chain uses TRBV10-3 and TRBJ2-7; 7 nucleotides align to TRBD1. The receptor was derived from a woman aged 18-29 years in good health and CMV-seropositive. Sequencing was carried out using PBMCs. CDR3: CAIRDREKGEQYF. In DNA form, the CDR3 reads TGTGCCATCAGAGACAGGGAAAAAGGCGAGCAGTACTTC.